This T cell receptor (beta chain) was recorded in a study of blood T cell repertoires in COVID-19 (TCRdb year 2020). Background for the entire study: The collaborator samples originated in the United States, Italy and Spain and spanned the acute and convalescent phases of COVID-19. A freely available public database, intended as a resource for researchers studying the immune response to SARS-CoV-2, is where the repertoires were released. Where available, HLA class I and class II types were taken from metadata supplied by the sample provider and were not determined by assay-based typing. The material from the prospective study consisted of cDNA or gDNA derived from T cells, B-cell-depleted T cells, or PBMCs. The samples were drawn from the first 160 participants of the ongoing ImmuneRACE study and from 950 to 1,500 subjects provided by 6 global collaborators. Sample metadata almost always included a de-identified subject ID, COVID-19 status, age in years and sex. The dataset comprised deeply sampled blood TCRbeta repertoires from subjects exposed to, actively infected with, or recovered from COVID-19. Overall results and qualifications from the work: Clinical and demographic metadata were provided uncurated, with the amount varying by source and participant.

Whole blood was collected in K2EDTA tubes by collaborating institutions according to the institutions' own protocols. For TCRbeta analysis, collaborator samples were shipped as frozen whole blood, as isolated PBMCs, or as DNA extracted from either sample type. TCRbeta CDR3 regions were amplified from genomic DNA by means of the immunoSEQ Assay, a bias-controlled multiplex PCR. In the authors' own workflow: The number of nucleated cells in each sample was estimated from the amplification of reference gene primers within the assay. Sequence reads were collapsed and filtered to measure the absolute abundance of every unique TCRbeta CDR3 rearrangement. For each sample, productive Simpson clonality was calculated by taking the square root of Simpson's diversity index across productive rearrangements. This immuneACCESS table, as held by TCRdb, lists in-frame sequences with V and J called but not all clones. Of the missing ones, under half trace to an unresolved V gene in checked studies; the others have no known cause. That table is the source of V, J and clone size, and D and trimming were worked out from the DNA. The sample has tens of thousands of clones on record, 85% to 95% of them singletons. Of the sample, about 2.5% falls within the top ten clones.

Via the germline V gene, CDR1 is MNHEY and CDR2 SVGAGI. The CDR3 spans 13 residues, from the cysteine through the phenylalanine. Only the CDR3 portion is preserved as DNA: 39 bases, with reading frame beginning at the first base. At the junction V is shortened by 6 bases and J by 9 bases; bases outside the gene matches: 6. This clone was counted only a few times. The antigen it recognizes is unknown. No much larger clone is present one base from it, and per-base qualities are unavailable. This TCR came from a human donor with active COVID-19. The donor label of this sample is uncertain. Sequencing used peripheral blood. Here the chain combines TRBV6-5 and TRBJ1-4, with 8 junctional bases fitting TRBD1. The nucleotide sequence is TGTGCCAGCAGGGACAGGGTGGAGAAAAAACTGTTTTTT. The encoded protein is CASRDRVEKKLFF.